The 12 T cell receptor beta chains below come from one sample, sequenced in a study of breast tumors, draining lymph nodes, adjacent tissues. The lymph nodes were axillary draining lymph nodes from breast cancer patients. Via MiXCR, TCRdb re-called the multiplex PCR reads, giving one row per CDR3 protein. The sample lists around 250,000 distinct CDR3 sequences, less than 40% occurring once. The sample taken for sequencing was axillary lymph node tissue. All receptors come from a female donor with breast cancer. Some clones in this sample may be carry-over from other donors' samples.

With regard to this clonotype: This may come from a read error, since a much larger clone is one base off. The chain couples TRBV6-6 to TRBJ1-5, with unresolved D. This CDR3 is built from 14 residues. Germline V gene sequence: CDR1 MNHNY, CDR2 SVGAGI (reference sequence). The CDR3 region has the DNA TGTGCCATCAGTGAAGCAATTAGCAATCAGCCCCAGCATTTT. Translated, it gives CAISEAISNQPQHF.

The sample holds many counts of this clonotype. The chain combines TRBV10-3 with TRBJ2-3; D perhaps matches TRBD2 (6 bases). Germline lookup yields CDR1 ENHRY and CDR2 SYGVKD. The length of the CDR3 is 15 residues. The V end was cut by 8 bases, the J end by 4 bases, with 19 bases between. The CDR3 spells CAIGGPTLGADTQYF. CDR3 in DNA: TGTGCCATCGGAGGGCCCACGCTAGGGGCAGATACGCAGTATTTT.

This clonotype appeared once. This may be a read error, as it is one base from a much larger clone. The V and J genes are TRBV9 and TRBJ2-2; D is tentatively TRBD1 or TRBD2 (5 bases each). Germline loops: CDR1 SGDLS, CDR2 YYNGEE. This CDR3 contains 16 residues. The chain's CDR3 is CASSRRDISKTGALFF. CDR3 DNA: TGTGCCAGCAGCCGTAGGGATATCTCAAAAACCGGGGCGCTGTTTTTT.

With respect to this clonotype: A much larger clone sits a single nucleotide away, making a read error possible. The chain couples TRBV6-4 to TRBJ1-2; D may be TRBD1 (5 bases). The CDR3 covers 13 residues. Germline V lookup: CDR1 MRHNA, CDR2 SNTAGT. V lost 5 bases and J lost 8, with 15 bases in between. CDR3: CASSQDGARGYTF. CDR3 nucleotides: TGTGCCAGCAGTCAAGATGGGGCGAGGGGCTACACCTTC.

In this sample, this clonotype turned up many times. The rearrangement links TRBV20-1 to TRBJ2-1; possibly TRBD2 for D (6 bases). V lost 3 bases to trimming and J lost 7 bases, with 16 bases between them. The V gene's germline CDR1 is DFQATT and CDR2 SNEGSKA (reference sequence). The CDR3 has 14 residues. This chain's CDR3 is CSASRGGSGNEQFF. The DNA for the CDR3 is TGCAGTGCTAGCCGAGGAGGGAGTGGGAATGAGCAGTTCTTC.

This clonotype was observed at least ten times. The chain joins TRBV5-8 to TRBJ2-3; D is unclear. The V gene lost 0 bases and the J gene lost 2 bases, with 7 bases spanning the gap. Germline V CDR1 and CDR2: SGHTS, YDEGEE. The CDR3 contains 14 residues. CDR3 amino acids: CASSLAISTDTQYF. In DNA, the CDR3 is TGTGCCAGCAGCTTGGCTATTTCCACAGATACGCAGTATTTT.

The V gene is TRBV7-2, the J gene TRBJ1-5, with D possibly TRBD1 on 6 matching bases. Trimming removed 3 bases from V and 0 bases from J, with 9 bases in between. The CDR3 has 15 amino acids. Germline CDR1 and CDR2: SGHTA and FQGNSA. CDR3 loop: CASSFRTVSNQPQHF. As DNA, the CDR3 is TGTGCCAGCAGCTTTAGGACAGTTAGCAATCAGCCCCAGCATTTT.

This clonotype showed up just a few times. This chain connects TRBV6-5 to TRBJ1-2; perhaps TRBD1 as D (6 bases). This CDR3 comprises 15 residues. CDR1 is MNHEY and CDR2 is SVGAGI in the germline V gene. V lost 0 bases and J lost 3, with 11 bases in between. Here the CDR3 DNA reads TGTGCCAGCAGTTACTCGCCAGGGGCGGACTATGGCTACACCTTC. Translation gives CASSYSPGADYGYTF.

This clonotype was seen at least ten times. V is TRBV5-6 and J is TRBJ2-2; D gene uncertain. The CDR3 has 13 residues. The V gene's germline CDR1 is SGHDT and CDR2 YYEEEE. V lost 0 bases, J lost 7 bases, and 7 bases lay in between. The CDR3 nucleotides read TGTGCCAGCAGCTTGGTAGCAGGCGGGGAGCTGTTTTTT. Its protein is CASSLVAGGELFF.

The rearrangement uses TRBV15 and TRBJ1-3; D may be TRBD1 (6 bases). The CDR3 is 14 residues long. The germline gives CDR1 LNHNV, CDR2 YYDKDF (reference sequence). V was shortened by 9 bases and J by 4 bases, with 16 bases between the two germline ends. The CDR3 sequence: CATKGGGLGNTIYF. The CDR3 DNA reads as TGTGCCACTAAAGGGGGGGGGCTCGGAAACACCATATATTTT.

This clonotype was detected many times. V and J are TRBV20-1 and TRBJ2-1, with D possibly TRBD2 on 6 matching bases. This CDR3 has 13 amino acids. Trimming removed 3 bases from V and 8 bases from J, with 14 bases in between. Germline lookup yields CDR1 DFQATT and CDR2 SNEGSKA (reference sequence). In DNA form, the CDR3 reads TGCAGTGCTAGTGGCGGACTAAGCTATGAGCAGTTCTTC. Amino acid sequence: CSASGGLSYEQFF.

In this sample, this clonotype turned up many times. V is TRBV29-1 and J is TRBJ2-7; D gene unclear. The CDR3 has 15 residues. Trimming cost V 4 bases and J 4 bases, with 20 bases left between them. In germline, CDR1 is SQVTM, CDR2 ANQGSEA. In DNA, the CDR3 is TGCAGCGTTGTTCGGGTTAACGATTATCTTTACGAGCAGTACTTC. Translated, it gives CSVVRVNDYLYEQYF.